A single sample is the source of the 27 T cell receptor beta chains below, sequenced in a study of blood T cell repertoires in COVID-19 (TCRdb year 2020). Library preparation used the immunoSEQ multiplex PCR assay. TCRdb re-hosts the immuneACCESS table, in-frame sequences only. Its copies lack some clones; in the studies checked, an unresolved V gene accounts for under half of them, and the cause for the rest is not known. This sample comprises 400,000 to 500,000 clones, nearly 90% of them detected only once. The ten top clones hold about 1.5% of the sample. Sample: PBMCs or T cells enriched from blood (not recorded which). The receptors were gathered from a woman under 30 who had been exposed to COVID-19.

The chain is built from TRBV14 and TRBJ2-2; 10 bases fit TRBD2. V was clipped by 8 bases and J by 4 bases; unmatched bases: 13. CDR1 and CDR2 (germline): SGHDN, FVKESK. The CDR3 runs 17 residues. The CDR3 spells CASRNAGTSESTGELFF. In nucleotides, the CDR3 is TGTGCCAGCCGAAATGCCGGGACTAGCGAATCCACCGGGGAGCTGTTTTTT.

The rearrangement joins TRBV7-9 to TRBJ1-1, with TRBD1 matching over 11 bases. CDR3 length: 13 residues. Germline-derived CDR1 and CDR2 are SEHNR and FQNEAQ (reference sequence). With 4 bases clipped from V and 6 bases from J, the junction kept 1 base outside the gene matches. The CDR3 region has the DNA TGTGCCAGCAGCTGGGGACAGGGGGCTGAAGCTTTCTTT. Its protein is CASSWGQGAEAFF.

This sequence joins TRBV18 and TRBJ2-1; 8 nucleotides align to TRBD2. CDR1 is KGHSH and CDR2 is LQKENI in the germline V gene. V was clipped by 4 bases and J by 7 bases; unmatched bases: 9. The CDR3 consists of 15 residues. This chain's CDR3 is CASSLIAGKGNEQFF. The CDR3 nucleotides read TGTGCCAGCTCACTTATAGCGGGAAAGGGAAATGAGCAGTTCTTC.

This chain joins TRBV2 and TRBJ1-1; no clear D. Trimming stripped 3 bases from V and 3 bases from J, with 11 bases between. Per germline, CDR1 SNHLY and CDR2 FYNNEI. The CDR3 spans 14 residues. CDR3 DNA: TGTGCCAGCAGTGAGTCAGGCCCGGACACTGAAGCTTTCTTT. Amino acids: CASSESGPDTEAFF.

This sequence joins TRBV4-1 and TRBJ1-1, with a weak D call TRBD1 (5 bases). The germline CDR1 and CDR2 sequences are MGHRA and YSYEKL. The CDR3 spans 15 residues. The germline V and J ends were trimmed by 3 bases and 4 bases, with 15 bases remaining between them. CDR3 sequence: CASSQKQEGITEAFF. In DNA form, the CDR3 reads TGCGCCAGCAGCCAGAAACAGGAGGGGATCACTGAAGCTTTCTTT.

The chain carries TRBV10-3 and TRBJ2-5; D remains unclear. Trimming cost V 0 bases and J 10 bases, with 9 bases left between them. Germline assignment: CDR1 ENHRY and CDR2 SYGVKD. There are 12 residues in the CDR3. CDR3 sequence (DNA): TGTGCCATCAGTGAGTCTGAGGCTATCCAGTACTTC. This sequence encodes CAISESEAIQYF.

This rearrangement joins TRBV6-5 to TRBJ1-5, with D perhaps TRBD1 (5 bases). This CDR3 spans 15 amino acids. Germline-derived CDR1 and CDR2 are MNHEY and SVGAGI. Trimming stripped 6 bases from V and 2 bases from J, with 14 bases between. The CDR3 nucleotides read TGTGCCAGCAGAAAGTGGGGGGAGGGCAATCAGCCCCAGCATTTT. The encoded protein is CASRKWGEGNQPQHF.

The chain links TRBV6-5 to TRBJ2-7; D remains unclear. The germline V gene encodes CDR1 MNHEY and CDR2 SVGAGI. CDR3 length: 16 amino acids. The germline V and J ends were trimmed by 4 bases and 0 bases, with 16 bases remaining between them. CDR3 DNA: TGTGCCAGCAGTTCCGTGGTGACACCGGTCTCCTACGAGCAGTACTTC. Protein product: CASSSVVTPVSYEQYF.

Only one count was recorded for this clone. The chain uses TRBV3-1 (or the pseudogene TRBV3-2) and TRBJ2-5; 7 bases map to TRBD2. Unmatched junction bases numbered 7, after V lost 1 base and J lost 2 bases. This CDR3 comprises 16 residues. Germline V gene sequence: CDR1 LGHDT, CDR2 YNNKEL (reference sequence). This CDR3 reads CASSQARTSDQETQYF. The CDR3 region has the DNA TGTGCCAGCAGCCAAGCCCGAACTAGCGATCAAGAGACCCAGTACTTC.

This clone has a handful of counts. V gene TRBV29-1 combines with J gene TRBJ2-1; 14 bases are a match to TRBD2. V trimming: 4 bases; J trimming: 1 base; junction bases outside the gene matches: 0. The germline V gene encodes CDR1 SQVTM and CDR2 ANQGSEA. The CDR3 has 15 amino acids. In nucleotides, the CDR3 is TGCAGCGTTGGACTAGCGGGAGGGTCCTACAATGAGCAGTTCTTC. This sequence encodes CSVGLAGGSYNEQFF.

The V call is TRBV18, the J call TRBJ2-7; the match to TRBD2 covers 11 bases. Germline V gene sequence: CDR1 KGHSH, CDR2 LQKENI. CDR3 length: 15 amino acids. V lost 3 bases to trimming and J lost 0 bases; unmatched junction nucleotides: 1. CDR3 protein: CASSPGTSGSYEQYF. CDR3 DNA: TGTGCCAGCTCACCGGGGACTAGCGGCTCCTACGAGCAGTACTTC.

V is TRBV19 and J is TRBJ2-7; 8 bases line up with TRBD2. J was trimmed by 0 bases and V by 7 bases; bases with no gene match: 17. Germline V lookup: CDR1 LNHDA, CDR2 SQIVND (reference sequence). This CDR3 comprises 18 residues. CDR3 loop: CASIGSLLAEGSSYEQYF. CDR3 in DNA: TGTGCCAGTATTGGTTCGTTACTAGCGGAGGGGAGCTCCTACGAGCAGTACTTC.

The rearrangement joins TRBV10-1 to TRBJ2-3; D may be TRBD2 (5 bases). Per the germline V gene, CDR1 is WNHNN and CDR2 is SYGVQD (reference sequence). V gave up 7 bases and J gave up 2 bases, with 13 bases separating them. The CDR3 has 14 residues. For the CDR3, the DNA is TGCGCCAGCAAGGAGAGGAGGTTCACAGATACGCAGTATTTT. Translation: CASKERRFTDTQYF.

The J gene is TRBJ2-6, the V gene TRBV18; 8 bases agree with TRBD1. Germline V gives CDR1 KGHSH, CDR2 LQKENI. After removal of 3 bases from V and 6 bases from J, the junction contained 13 bases not matched to a gene. The CDR3 length is 18 residues. CDR3 sequence (DNA): TGTGCCAGCTCACCCCCGGGACAGGCTCTCGGTGCGGCCAACGTCCTGACTTTC. As protein: CASSPPGQALGAANVLTF.

The chain couples TRBV2 to TRBJ2-7, with D tentatively TRBD1 (5 bases). V lost 4 bases and J 3 bases, leaving 16 bases between the germline ends. The V gene's germline CDR1 is SNHLY and CDR2 FYNNEI. The CDR3 contains 15 residues. For the CDR3, the DNA is TGTGCCAGCAGTGGACCCGCAGACAGAAACTACGAGCAGTACTTC. Translating it yields CASSGPADRNYEQYF.

Worth noting for this clone: Other DNA sequences in the sample encode the same CDR3. The rearrangement joins TRBV28 to TRBJ1-6; unclear D gene. V was clipped by 3 bases and J by 0 bases, with 6 bases between them. The CDR3 contains 15 residues. Germline CDR1 MDHEN, CDR2 SYDVKM. The DNA for the CDR3 is TGTGCCAGCAGTTTCCGCAGCTCCTATAATTCACCCCTCCACTTT. This encodes CASSFRSSYNSPLHF.

The rearrangement links TRBV7-8 to TRBJ2-3, with D possibly being TRBD1 (6 bases). V lost 3 bases and J lost 3, with 10 bases in between. Germline CDR1 is SGHVS and CDR2 is FQNEAQ. The CDR3 runs 14 residues. The chain's CDR3 is CASSLDSMTDTQYF. CDR3 sequence (DNA): TGTGCCAGCAGCTTGGACAGCATGACAGATACGCAGTATTTT.

This chain joins TRBV7-2 and TRBJ1-5, with 9 bases aligning to TRBD1. With 1 base clipped from V and 4 bases from J, the junction kept 5 bases outside the gene matches. CDR1 and CDR2 from the germline V gene are SGHTA and FQGNSA. The CDR3 totals 16 residues. This CDR3 is CASSLELGTGNQPQHF. The CDR3 DNA reads as TGTGCCAGCAGCTTAGAACTGGGGACAGGGAATCAGCCCCAGCATTTT. The full variable domain, in which reference TRBV7-2 and TRBJ1-5 provide the parts outside the CDR3, is GAGVSQSPSNKVTEKGKDVELRCDPISGHTALYWYRQSLGQGLEFLIYFQGNSAPDKSGLPSDRFSAERTGGSVSTLTIQRTQQEDSAVYLCASSLELGTGNQPQHFGDGTRLSIL.

The chain couples TRBV30 to TRBJ2-2, with D possibly matching TRBD1 (5 bases). The V gene's germline CDR1 is GTSNPN and CDR2 SVGIG (reference sequence). The CDR3 length is 16 residues. V lost 5 bases to trimming and J lost 2 bases, with 18 bases between them. In DNA form, the CDR3 reads TGTGCCTGGCACCGCCTCGGGCAGGGTAACACCGGGGAGCTGTTTTTT. This encodes CAWHRLGQGNTGELFF.

The chain uses TRBV2 and TRBJ2-1, with 7 bases matching TRBD2. Germline assignment: CDR1 SNHLY and CDR2 FYNNEI. The J segment lost 5 bases and the V segment lost 11 bases, leaving 12 bases of the junction unmatched. The CDR3 extends over 14 amino acids. Here the CDR3 reads CASAGTTVHNEQFF. DNA for the CDR3: TGTGCCTCAGCGGGGACGACTGTCCACAATGAGCAGTTCTTC.

CDR3 bases: TGTGCCAGCAGTTTAGGGAGCACAGGGGGCTATGGCTACACCTTC. This gives the protein CASSLGSTGGYGYTF. This chain connects TRBV27 to TRBJ1-2, with 8 bases fitting TRBD1. The trim removed 2 bases at V and 4 bases at J, leaving 6 bases unmatched. CDR1 MNHEY and CDR2 SMNVEV come from the germline V gene (reference sequence). CDR3 size: 15 residues.

The rearrangement uses TRBV6-5 and TRBJ1-2; D remains ambiguous. Between the trimmed V and J ends, which lost 7 bases and 4 bases, there was a span of 10 bases. CDR1 and CDR2 (germline): MNHEY, SVGAGI. CDR3 size: 12 residues. CDR3 DNA: TGTGCCAGCACGTCAGGCGCCTATGGCTACACCTTC. Protein sequence: CASTSGAYGYTF.

The gene calls are TRBV5-6 and TRBJ1-1; D not resolved. Trimming removed 3 bases at V and 0 bases at J, with 12 bases between. CDR3 length: 15 residues. CDR1 is SGHDT and CDR2 is YYEEEE in the germline V gene. The CDR3: CASSSIDGVNTEAFF. As DNA, the CDR3 is TGTGCCAGCAGCTCCATCGACGGGGTGAACACTGAAGCTTTCTTT.

This chain joins TRBV5-1 and TRBJ1-6, with TRBD1 identical over 7 bases. This CDR3 comprises 15 residues. Germline assignment: CDR1 SGHRS and CDR2 YFSETQ. The ends lost 0 bases at V and 7 bases at J; junction bases unmatched: 4. The CDR3 DNA follows: TGCGCCAGCAGCTTGGCCCAGGGACAGAATTCACCCCTCCACTTT. It yields the protein CASSLAQGQNSPLHF.

This chain connects TRBV7-7 to TRBJ2-7, with D possibly being TRBD1 (5 bases). CDR3 length: 13 residues. Germline CDR1 and CDR2: SSHAT and FNYEAQ (reference sequence). Trimming removed 5 bases from V and 2 bases from J, with 10 bases in between. The CDR3 DNA reads as TGTGCCAGCAGCCTACGACAGACCTACGAGCAGTACTTC. Its translation is CASSLRQTYEQYF.

The chain's CDR3 is CASSPGGNYEQYF. Here the CDR3 DNA reads TGTGCCAGCAGCCCCGGGGGTAACTACGAGCAGTACTTC. The chain has TRBV4-2 and TRBJ2-7, with a tentative D call TRBD2 (6 bases). The ends were cut back, 4 bases at V and 3 bases at J, with 10 bases in the middle. Germline-derived CDR1 and CDR2 are LGHNA and YNFKEQ. CDR3 length: 13 residues.

The chain employs TRBV27 and TRBJ2-1, with D tentatively TRBD2 (6 bases). Trimming removed 6 bases at V and 5 bases at J, with 20 bases between. Germline V gene lookup returns CDR1 MNHEY and CDR2 SMNVEV (reference sequence). The CDR3 is 16 amino acids. The CDR3 DNA is TGTGCCAGCAGCCGGGGGAGACTGGGAGGCGACAATGAGCAGTTCTTC. Translating it yields CASSRGRLGGDNEQFF.